The 3 T cell receptor beta chains below all came from one sample that was sequenced in a study of blood T cell repertoires in COVID-19. TCRdb's copy holds only in-frame clones and misses some; the assay was immunoSEQ multiplex PCR. Seen here are approximately 220,000 clones, roughly 80% observed once, and the top ten hold 4.7%. The sample was peripheral blood. These receptors were obtained from a woman in her seventies with acute or convalescent COVID-19.

This clone came up a few times. The rearrangement links TRBV5-4 to TRBJ1-6; D uncertain. Trimming stripped 0 bases from V and 5 bases from J, with 6 bases between. The CDR3 spans 14 residues. The V gene's germline CDR1 is SGHNT and CDR2 YYREEE (reference sequence). CDR3 sequence reads: CASSLDRNNSPLHF. The CDR3 DNA sequence: TGTGCCAGCAGCTTGGACAGAAATAATTCACCCCTCCACTTT.

The gene calls are TRBV29-1 and TRBJ2-7, with 7 bases fitting TRBD1. The germline CDR1 and CDR2 sequences are SQVTM and ANQGSEA. The ends lost 7 bases at V and 0 bases at J; junction bases unmatched: 3. This CDR3 comprises 12 residues. CDR3 coding DNA: TGCAGCGGTAGGACAGGCTCCTACGAGCAGTACTTC. Protein product: CSGRTGSYEQYF.

This chain joins TRBV4-1 and TRBJ1-1; 7 nucleotides agree with TRBD1. The CDR3 contains 18 residues. Germline assignment: CDR1 MGHRA and CDR2 YSYEKL. V shed 6 bases, J shed 0 bases, and the junction held 16 bases outside the gene matches. In nucleotides, the CDR3 is TGCGCCAGCAGGCCAAGATCCTGGGACAGCGGATTGAACACTGAAGCTTTCTTT. This codes for CASRPRSWDSGLNTEAFF.